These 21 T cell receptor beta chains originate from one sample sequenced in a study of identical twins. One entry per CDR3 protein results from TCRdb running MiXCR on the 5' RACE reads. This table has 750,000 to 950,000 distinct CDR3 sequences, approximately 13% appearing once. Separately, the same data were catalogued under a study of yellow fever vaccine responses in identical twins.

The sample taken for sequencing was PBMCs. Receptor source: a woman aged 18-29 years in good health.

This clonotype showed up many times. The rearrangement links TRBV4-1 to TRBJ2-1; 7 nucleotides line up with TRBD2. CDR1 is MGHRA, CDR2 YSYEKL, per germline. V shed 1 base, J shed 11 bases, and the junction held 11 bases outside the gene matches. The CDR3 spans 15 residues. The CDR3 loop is CASSQGLAPPIKQFF. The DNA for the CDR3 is TGCGCCAGCAGCCAAGGACTAGCCCCCCCTATAAAGCAGTTCTTC.

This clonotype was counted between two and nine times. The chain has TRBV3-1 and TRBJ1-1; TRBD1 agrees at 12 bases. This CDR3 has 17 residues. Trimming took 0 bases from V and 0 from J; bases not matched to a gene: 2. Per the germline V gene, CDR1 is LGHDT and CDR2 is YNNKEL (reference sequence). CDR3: CASSQDWDRGLNTEAFF. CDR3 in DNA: TGTGCCAGCAGCCAAGATTGGGACAGGGGGCTGAACACTGAAGCTTTCTTT.

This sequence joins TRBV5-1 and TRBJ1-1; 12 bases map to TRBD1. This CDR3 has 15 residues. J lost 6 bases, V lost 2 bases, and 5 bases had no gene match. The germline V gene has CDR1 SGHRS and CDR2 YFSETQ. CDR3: CASSFWGQGAAEAFF. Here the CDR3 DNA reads TGCGCCAGCAGCTTTTGGGGACAGGGGGCGGCTGAAGCTTTCTTT.

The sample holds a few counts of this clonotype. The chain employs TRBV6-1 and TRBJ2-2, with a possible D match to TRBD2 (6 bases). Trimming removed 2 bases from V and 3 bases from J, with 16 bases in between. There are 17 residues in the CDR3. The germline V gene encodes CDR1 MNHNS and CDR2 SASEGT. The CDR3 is CASSEKSPGDYTGELFF. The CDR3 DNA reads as TGTGCCAGCAGTGAAAAGTCGCCTGGGGACTACACCGGGGAGCTGTTTTTT.

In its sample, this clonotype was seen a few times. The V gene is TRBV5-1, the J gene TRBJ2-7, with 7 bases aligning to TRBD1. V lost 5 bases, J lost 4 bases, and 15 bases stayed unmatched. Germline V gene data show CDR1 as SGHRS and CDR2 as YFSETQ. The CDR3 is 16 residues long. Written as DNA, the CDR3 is TGCGCCAGCAGTCCGATGGACAGGATGCCCTGGTACGAGCAGTACTTC. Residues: CASSPMDRMPWYEQYF.

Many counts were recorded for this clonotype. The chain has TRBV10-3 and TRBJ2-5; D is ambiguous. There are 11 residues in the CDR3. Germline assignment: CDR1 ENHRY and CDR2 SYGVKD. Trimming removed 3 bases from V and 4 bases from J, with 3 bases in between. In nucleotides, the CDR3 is TGTGCCATCAGTGACAGAGAGACCCAGTACTTC. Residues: CAISDRETQYF.

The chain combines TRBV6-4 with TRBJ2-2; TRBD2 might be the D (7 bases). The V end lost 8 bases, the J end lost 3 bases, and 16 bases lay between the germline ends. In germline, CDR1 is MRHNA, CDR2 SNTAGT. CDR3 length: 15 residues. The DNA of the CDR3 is TGTGCCAGCGGCTCCACGGGGGGCCACACCGGGGAGCTGTTTTTT. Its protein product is CASGSTGGHTGELFF.

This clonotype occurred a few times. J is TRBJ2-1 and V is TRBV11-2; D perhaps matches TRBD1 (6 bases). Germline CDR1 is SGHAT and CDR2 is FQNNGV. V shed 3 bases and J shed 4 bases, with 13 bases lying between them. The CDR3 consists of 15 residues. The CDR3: CASSFAGDTYNEQFF. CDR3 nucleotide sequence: TGTGCCAGCAGCTTCGCAGGGGACACTTACAATGAGCAGTTCTTC.

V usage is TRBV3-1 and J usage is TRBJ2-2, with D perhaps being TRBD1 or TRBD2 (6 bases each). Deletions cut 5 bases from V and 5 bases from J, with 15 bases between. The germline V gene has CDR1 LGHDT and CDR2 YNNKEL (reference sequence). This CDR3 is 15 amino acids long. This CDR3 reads CASSTRGGMTGELFF. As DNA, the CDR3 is TGTGCCAGCAGCACCCGAGGGGGGATGACCGGGGAGCTGTTTTTT.

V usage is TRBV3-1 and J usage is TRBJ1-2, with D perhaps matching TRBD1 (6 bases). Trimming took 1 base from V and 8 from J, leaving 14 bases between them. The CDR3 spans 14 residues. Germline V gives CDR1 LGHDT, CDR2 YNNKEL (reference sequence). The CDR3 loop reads CASSQVGTRRGYTF. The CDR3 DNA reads TGTGCCAGCAGCCAAGTGGGGACACGGCGCGGCTACACCTTC. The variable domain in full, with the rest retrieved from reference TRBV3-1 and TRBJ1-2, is DTAVSQTPKYLVTQMGNDKSIKCEQNLGHDTMYWYKQDSKKFLKIMFSYNNKELIINETVPNRFSPKSPDKAHLNLHINSLELGDSAVYFCASSQVGTRRGYTFGSGTRLTVV.

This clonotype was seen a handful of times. CDR3: CASSDHVGANTEAFF. The DNA for the CDR3 is TGTGCCAGCAGTGATCATGTAGGGGCGAACACTGAAGCTTTCTTT. The chain is built from TRBV25-1 and TRBJ1-1; a possible D gene is TRBD1 (5 bases). Trimming stripped 3 bases from V and 1 base from J, with 12 bases between. Germline CDR1 reads MGHDK; CDR2 reads SYGVNS. The CDR3 is 15 residues long.

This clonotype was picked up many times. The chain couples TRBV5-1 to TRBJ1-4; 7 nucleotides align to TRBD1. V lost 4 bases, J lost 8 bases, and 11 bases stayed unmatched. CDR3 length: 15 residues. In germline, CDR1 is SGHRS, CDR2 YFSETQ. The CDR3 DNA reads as TGCGCCAGCAGCCAAACCGGGACAGCGTCCGAAAAACTGTTTTTT. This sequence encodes CASSQTGTASEKLFF.

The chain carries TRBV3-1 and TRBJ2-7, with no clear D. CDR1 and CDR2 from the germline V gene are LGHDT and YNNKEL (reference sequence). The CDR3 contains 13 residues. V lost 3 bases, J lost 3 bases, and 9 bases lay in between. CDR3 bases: TGTGCCAGCAGCCATTCAGACCTCTACGAGCAGTACTTC. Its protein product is CASSHSDLYEQYF.

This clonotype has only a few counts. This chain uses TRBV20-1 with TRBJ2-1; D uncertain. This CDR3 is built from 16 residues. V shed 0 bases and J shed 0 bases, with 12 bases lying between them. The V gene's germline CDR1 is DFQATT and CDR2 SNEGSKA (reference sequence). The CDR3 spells CSARDQADSSYNEQFF. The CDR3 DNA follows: TGCAGTGCTAGAGATCAGGCGGATAGCTCCTACAATGAGCAGTTCTTC.

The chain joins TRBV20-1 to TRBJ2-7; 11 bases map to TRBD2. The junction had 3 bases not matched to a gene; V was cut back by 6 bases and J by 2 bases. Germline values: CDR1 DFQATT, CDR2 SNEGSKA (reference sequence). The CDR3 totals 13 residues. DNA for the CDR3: TGCAGTGCACTAGCGGGAGCGGCCTACGAGCAGTACTTC. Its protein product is CSALAGAAYEQYF.

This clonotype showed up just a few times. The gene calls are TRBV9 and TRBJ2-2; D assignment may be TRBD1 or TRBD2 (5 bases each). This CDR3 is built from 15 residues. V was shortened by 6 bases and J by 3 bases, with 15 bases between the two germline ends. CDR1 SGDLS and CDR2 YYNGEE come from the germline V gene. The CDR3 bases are TGTGCCAGCAAAGTAGGGACGGCACACACCGGGGAGCTGTTTTTT. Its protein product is CASKVGTAHTGELFF.

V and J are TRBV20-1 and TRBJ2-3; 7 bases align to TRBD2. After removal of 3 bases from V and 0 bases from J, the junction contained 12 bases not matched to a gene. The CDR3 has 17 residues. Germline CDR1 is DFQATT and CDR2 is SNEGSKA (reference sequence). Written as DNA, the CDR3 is TGCAGTGCTAGGAGAGCGGGACGGAAACCTAGCACAGATACGCAGTATTTT. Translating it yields CSARRAGRKPSTDTQYF.

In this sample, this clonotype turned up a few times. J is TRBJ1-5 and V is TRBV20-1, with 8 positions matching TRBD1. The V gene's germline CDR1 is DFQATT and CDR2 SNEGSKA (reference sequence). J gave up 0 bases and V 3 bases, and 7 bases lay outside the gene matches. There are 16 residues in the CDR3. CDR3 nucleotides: TGCAGTGCTAGCGGACAGGGAACAAATAGCAATCAGCCCCAGCATTTT. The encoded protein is CSASGQGTNSNQPQHF.

Here the CDR3 DNA reads TGCAGTGCCTCGGACAGAAACTCTTATGGCTACACCTTC. It yields the protein CSASDRNSYGYTF. V gene TRBV20-1 combines with J gene TRBJ1-2, with a weak D call TRBD1 (6 bases). The CDR3 extends over 13 amino acids. Trimming left V 6 bases short and J 5 bases short, with 16 bases between. Germline V CDR1 and CDR2: DFQATT, SNEGSKA (reference sequence).

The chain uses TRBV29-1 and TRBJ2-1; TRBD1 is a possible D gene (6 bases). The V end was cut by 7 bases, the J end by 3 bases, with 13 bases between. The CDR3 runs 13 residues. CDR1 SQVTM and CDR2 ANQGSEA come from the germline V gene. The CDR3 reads CSGSRDNYNEQFF. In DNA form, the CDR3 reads TGCAGCGGCTCCCGGGACAACTACAATGAGCAGTTCTTC.

The chain's CDR3 is CASTLGQGVGEQYF. The CDR3, as DNA: TGTGCCAGCACCCTAGGACAGGGGGTAGGTGAGCAGTACTTC. J is TRBJ2-7 and V is TRBV12-3 or TRBV12-4; 10 nucleotides line up with TRBD1. The CDR3 extends over 14 amino acids. V lost 7 bases, J lost 7 bases, and 10 bases stayed unmatched.